The clone carrying this T cell receptor (beta chain) showed up just a few times. No antigen is known for it. V shed 5 bases and J shed 0 bases, with 16 bases lying between them. The CDR3 loop spans 16 amino acids. Germline V gene data show CDR1 as SGHRS and CDR2 as YFSETQ. The data are from a study of T-cell reconstitution after alpha-beta-depleted transplantation in children. Study-level points and caveats: Reports say that about two months after transplant, the alpha-beta T cells came out of several hundred graft clones that had expanded. Several patients had high TCRbeta diversity at day 60; it came from surviving recipient T cells and thymic progenitors. At one year after transplant, newly produced T cells mostly accounted for T-cell counts and diversity.

Researchers prepared the TCRbeta library using unique molecular identifiers, the study reports. TCRdb reprocessed the PCR reads via MiXCR and lists one record per CDR3 protein. The profile shows approximately 120,000 distinct CDR3 sequences, 8.5% to 10% of them singletons. The chain couples TRBV5-1 to TRBJ2-3; D is perhaps TRBD2 (6 bases). The TCR was taken from a girl under three years old who had a stem cell transplant for combined immunodeficiency, so the T cells may come from the graft donor. Sequencing used PBMCs, mostly from graft donor cells, obtained 180 days after TCRalphabeta/CD19-depleted stem cell transplant. The DNA of the CDR3 is TGCGCCAGCAGTGTTGGGCCGGGAGTGAGCACAGATACGCAGTATTTT. It codes for CASSVGPGVSTDTQYF.